The following is a TCR beta chain sequence with its context. No antigen is known for it. The time point denotes: cycle 4 day 1 (C4D1), after 6 weeks of nivolumab. Autologous stem cell transplantation was followed by relapse in every patient, and brentuximab vedotin exposure varied. The sample originates from a study of PD-1 blockade in classical Hodgkin lymphoma. Study overall: Nivolumab dosing for patients was 3 mg/kg, administered intravenously every 2 weeks. Study-wide points: In newly diagnosed patients, baseline TCR diversity was reportedly below that of healthy donors. TCR diversity rose significantly by C4D1 in CD4+ but not CD8+ cells. Underlying causes for the observed repertoire differences were not defined, possibly disease activity or prior therapy.

V lost 3 bases to trimming and J lost 8 bases, with 10 bases between them. The CDR3 sequence is 11 residues long. Germline CDR1 is GTSNPN and CDR2 is SVGIG (reference sequence). Assay: immunoSEQ multiplex PCR; the TCRdb copy retains only in-frame clones and omits some. The data contain 5,500 to 8,000 clones, over 80% of them singletons. The chain joins TRBV30 to TRBJ1-2; D not resolved. The receptor was derived from a human donor with classical Hodgkin lymphoma. Here the sequenced sample was peripheral blood mononuclear cells (PBMCs), taken before the fourth cycle of nivolumab. The CDR3: CAWSDMVGYTF. CDR3 DNA sequence: TGTGCCTGGAGCGATATGGTAGGCTACACCTTC.